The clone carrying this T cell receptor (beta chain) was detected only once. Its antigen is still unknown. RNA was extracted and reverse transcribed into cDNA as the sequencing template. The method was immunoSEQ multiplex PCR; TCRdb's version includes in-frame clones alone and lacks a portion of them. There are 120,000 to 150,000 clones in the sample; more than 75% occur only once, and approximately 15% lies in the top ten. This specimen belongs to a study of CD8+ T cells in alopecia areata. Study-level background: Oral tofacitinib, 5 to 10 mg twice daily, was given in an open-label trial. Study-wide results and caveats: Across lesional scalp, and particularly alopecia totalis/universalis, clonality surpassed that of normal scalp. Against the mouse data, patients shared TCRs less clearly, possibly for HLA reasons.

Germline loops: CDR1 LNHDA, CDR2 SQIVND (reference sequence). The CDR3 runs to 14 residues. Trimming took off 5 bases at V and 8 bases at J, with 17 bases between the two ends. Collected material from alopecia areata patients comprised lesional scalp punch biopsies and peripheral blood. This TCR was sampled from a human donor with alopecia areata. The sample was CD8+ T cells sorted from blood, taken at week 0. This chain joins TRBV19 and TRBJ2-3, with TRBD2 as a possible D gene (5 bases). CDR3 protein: CASSPRTGLATQYF. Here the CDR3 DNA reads TGTGCCAGTAGTCCCCGGACGGGATTGGCTACGCAGTATTTT.